This T cell receptor (beta chain) originates from a study of blood T cell repertoires in COVID-19. Study-wide context: Acute and convalescent COVID-19 samples came from the United States, Italy and Spain.

This clone occurred a few times. Measured with immunoSEQ multiplex PCR; TCRdb has only the in-frame clones, and not every one. Here the sample spans about 180,000 clones, about 85% being singletons. CDR1 ENHRY and CDR2 SYGVKD come from the germline V gene. The CDR3 loop spans 15 amino acids. Trimming at V came to 0 bases and at J to 4 bases, leaving 3 bases not matched to a gene. Followed over time, Seattle patients had been enrolled while infection was active. The chain recombines TRBV10-3 with TRBJ2-5; 9 nucleotides line up with TRBD1. Sample: peripheral blood. The clonotype originates from a man aged 80 or over with COVID-19, enrolled during active disease. CDR3 sequence: CAISESGTGSETQYF. The CDR3 DNA reads TGTGCCATCAGTGAGTCAGGGACAGGGTCAGAGACCCAGTACTTC.